Each of the 28 T cell receptor beta chains below was sequenced from the same sample in a study of cytomegalovirus exposure and HLA in healthy donors. The PCR contained 60 Vbeta and 13 Jbeta primers. Libraries were prepared by immunoSEQ multiplex PCR; TCRdb keeps only in-frame clonotypes and omits some of them. This sample yields 200,000 or so clones, of which around 80% are seen a single time; about 5.7% belongs to the top ten. The sample was PBMCs. The source is a man aged 40-49 years in good health and CMV-seropositive.

The V call is TRBV6-5, the J call TRBJ2-3, with 10 bases that match TRBD2. CDR3 size: 15 residues. Trimming removed 4 bases from V and 1 base from J; junction bases left unmatched: 2. Per germline, CDR1 MNHEY and CDR2 SVGAGI. The chain's CDR3 is CASSLAGGGTDTQYF. The CDR3 DNA follows: TGTGCCAGCAGTTTAGCGGGGGGCGGCACAGATACGCAGTATTTT.

Written as DNA, the CDR3 is TGTGCCAGCAGCTTGGCAGGGGGCTCGGGCGAGCAGTACTTC. It is translated as CASSLAGGSGEQYF. The chain combines TRBV5-8 with TRBJ2-7; 8 bases line up with TRBD1. Germline assignment: CDR1 SGHTS and CDR2 YDEGEE. The CDR3 spans 14 residues. V trimming: 0 bases; J trimming: 6 bases; junction bases outside the gene matches: 5.

The genes are TRBV7-3 and TRBJ2-1; 10 positions match TRBD2. There are 17 residues in the CDR3. The V segment lost 4 bases and the J segment 7 bases; nucleotides outside the gene matches: 13. Germline values: CDR1 SGHTA, CDR2 FQGTGA. CDR3 sequence reads: CASSSSGGASFWNEQFF. CDR3 DNA: TGTGCCAGCAGCTCCAGCGGGGGGGCCTCCTTTTGGAATGAGCAGTTCTTC.

This chain joins TRBV19 and TRBJ1-5, with 10 bases aligning to TRBD1. V trimming: 6 bases; J trimming: 3 bases; junction bases outside the gene matches: 2. The germline V gene encodes CDR1 LNHDA and CDR2 SQIVND (reference sequence). The CDR3 spans 14 residues. CDR3 coding DNA: TGTGCCAGTAGCGGGACAGGGGACAATCAGCCCCAGCATTTT. It codes for CASSGTGDNQPQHF.

The chain couples TRBV10-3 to TRBJ2-3; TRBD2 is a possible D gene (7 bases). This CDR3 has 15 amino acids. Germline values: CDR1 ENHRY, CDR2 SYGVKD. V lost 6 bases, J lost 3 bases, and 16 bases lay in between. The CDR3 coding sequence is TGTGCCATCAGCGTCGGGGGGCAGGGGACAGATACGCAGTATTTT. Amino acids: CAISVGGQGTDTQYF.

The rearrangement links TRBV6-4 to TRBJ2-7; 12 bases line up with TRBD1. In germline, CDR1 is MRHNA, CDR2 SNTAGT. V shed 6 bases and J 3 bases; nucleotides not matched to a gene: 18. The CDR3 is 19 residues long. Written as DNA, the CDR3 is TGTGCCAGCAGGGCCCCGGGACAGGGGGCGAAGGGCCCCAACTACGAGCAGTACTTC. It yields the protein CASRAPGQGAKGPNYEQYF.

This clone has more than one count but fewer than ten. The chain recombines TRBV7-2 with TRBJ2-1; 7 bases are shared with TRBD1. This CDR3 comprises 14 residues. Germline V gene data show CDR1 as SGHTA and CDR2 as FQGNSA. Losses at the gene ends were 1 base for V and 5 bases for J; bases not matched to a gene: 2. In nucleotides, the CDR3 is TGTGCCAGCAGCTTAGGTAGGGGGCACAATGAGCAGTTCTTC. This encodes CASSLGRGHNEQFF.

This chain joins TRBV28 and TRBJ2-6; possibly TRBD2 for D (6 bases). Germline CDR1 MDHEN, CDR2 SYDVKM. The CDR3 totals 16 residues. Trimming pared 5 bases from V and 0 bases from J, leaving 11 bases between. The CDR3 DNA reads TGTGCCAGCAGTCCCGGGGGTAGCTCTGGGGCCAACGTCCTGACTTTC. Protein sequence: CASSPGGSSGANVLTF.

The chain couples TRBV19 to TRBJ1-2; possibly TRBD1 for D (6 bases). With 7 bases removed from V and 4 bases from J, the gap between germline ends came to 13 bases. This CDR3 contains 13 residues. In germline, CDR1 is LNHDA, CDR2 SQIVND (reference sequence). CDR3 coding DNA: TGTGCCAGTATCAGGGGCAGCGGCTATGGCTACACCTTC. It specifies CASIRGSGYGYTF.

The V call is TRBV9, the J call TRBJ2-3, with TRBD1 as a possible D gene (6 bases). Trimming shortened V by 4 bases and J by 2 bases, and 11 bases separated the two germline ends. The CDR3 contains 14 residues. Germline V gene lookup returns CDR1 SGDLS and CDR2 YYNGEE. In DNA form, the CDR3 reads TGTGCCAGCAGCCCGAGGGGGTCCACAGATACGCAGTATTTT. This translates into CASSPRGSTDTQYF.

This rearrangement joins TRBV30 to TRBJ2-7, with D perhaps TRBD1 (6 bases). From germline, CDR1 is GTSNPN and CDR2 SVGIG (reference sequence). V lost 1 base and J lost 2, with 18 bases in between. The CDR3 has 16 residues. The CDR3 DNA is TGTGCCTGGAGTGGTTCTAACCAGGGGCCCACCTACGAGCAGTACTTC. It codes for CAWSGSNQGPTYEQYF.

This clone was seen a handful of times. The V call is TRBV27, the J call TRBJ2-3; D call uncertain. In germline, CDR1 is MNHEY, CDR2 SMNVEV (reference sequence). Trimming removed 4 bases at V and 4 bases at J, with 6 bases between. The CDR3 consists of 12 residues. CDR3 DNA: TGTGCCAGCAGTTCCGGAGCAGATACGCAGTATTTT. Its translation: CASSSGADTQYF.

Note on this clone: Because the CDR3's place on the DNA is in doubt, the DNA is left out and the CDR3 is given as listed by TCRdb. CDR3 residues: CSVGGGNGVYF. The chain uses TRBV29-1 and TRBJ2-7; the DNA was not compared with TRBD1, the D call given in the table. Germline lookup yields CDR1 SQVTM and CDR2 ANQGSEA. The CDR3 is made up of 11 amino acids, end residues included.

The chain recombines TRBV7-9 with TRBJ2-7; 10 nucleotides line up with TRBD1. V was clipped by 8 bases and J by 2 bases; unmatched bases: 3. CDR3 size: 13 residues. Germline V gene lookup returns CDR1 SEHNR and CDR2 FQNEAQ (reference sequence). The CDR3 DNA reads TGTGCCAGCCGGGGGACAGGGGCCTACGAGCAGTACTTC. Amino acids: CASRGTGAYEQYF.

This chain joins TRBV7-2 and TRBJ1-2; TRBD1 matches 8 bases. CDR1 is SGHTA and CDR2 is FQGNSA in the germline V gene. The CDR3 consists of 13 residues. Trimming cost V 5 bases and J 4 bases; bases outside gene matches: 3. The CDR3 sequence: CASSRTGSYGYTF. CDR3 DNA: TGTGCCAGCAGCCGGACAGGGAGCTATGGCTACACCTTC.

The CDR3 DNA reads TGTGCCAGCAATCGGGACAGGGGTGGCTATCAGCCCCAGCATTTT. This sequence encodes CASNRDRGGYQPQHF. The rearrangement uses TRBV2 and TRBJ1-5; TRBD1 matches 10 bases. Germline V gives CDR1 SNHLY, CDR2 FYNNEI. There are 15 residues in the CDR3. The junction had 8 bases not matched to a gene; V was cut back by 7 bases and J by 5 bases.

This clone was seen only once. V and J are TRBV9 and TRBJ2-3, with TRBD2 as a possible D gene (6 bases). V lost 4 bases and J 6 bases, leaving 21 bases between the germline ends. The CDR3 runs 16 residues. Looked up from germline, CDR1 is SGDLS and CDR2 is YYNGEE. The CDR3 region is CASSSYSGPGRDTQYF. In nucleotides, the CDR3 is TGTGCCAGCAGCTCGTATAGCGGTCCTGGGAGGGATACGCAGTATTTT.

The V gene is TRBV6-6, the J gene TRBJ2-7, with a weak D call TRBD2 (6 bases). Looked up from germline, CDR1 is MNHNY and CDR2 is SVGAGI (reference sequence). The CDR3 totals 12 residues. V was shortened by 6 bases and J by 6 bases, with 12 bases between the two germline ends. The CDR3 DNA reads as TGTGCCAGCAGCGCGACTAGGGGCGAGCAGTACTTC. Protein sequence: CASSATRGEQYF.

This chain connects TRBV18 to TRBJ2-1; 7 bases align to TRBD2. The trim removed 1 base at V and 10 bases at J, leaving 4 bases unmatched. The CDR3 sequence is 13 residues long. Germline CDR1 is KGHSH and CDR2 is LQKENI. CDR3: CASSPRLGGEQFF. DNA for the CDR3: TGTGCCAGCTCACCACGGTTGGGGGGGGAGCAGTTCTTC.

The chain links TRBV2 to TRBJ2-3, with no clear D. The germline V gene has CDR1 SNHLY and CDR2 FYNNEI. CDR3 length: 13 amino acids. Deletions cut 4 bases from V and 2 bases from J, with 7 bases between. In DNA, the CDR3 is TGTGCCAGCAGTGGGTTAGTCACAGATACGCAGTATTTT. Residues: CASSGLVTDTQYF.

In its sample, this clone was seen once. The J gene is TRBJ1-2, the V gene TRBV30; 9 bases are shared with TRBD1. Germline V gene sequence: CDR1 GTSNPN, CDR2 SVGIG (reference sequence). This CDR3 is 13 amino acids long. J lost 4 bases, V lost 3 bases, and 3 bases had no gene match. CDR3 DNA: TGTGCCTGGAGCACAGGGGGCGGCTATGGCTACACCTTC. Amino acid sequence: CAWSTGGGYGYTF. Complete variable domain (other parts from reference TRBV30 and TRBJ1-2): SQTIHQWPATLVQPVGSPLSLECTVEGTSNPNLYWYRQAAGRGLQLLFYSVGIGQISSEVPQNLSASRPQDRQFILSSKKLLLSDSGFYLCAWSTGGGYGYTFGSGTRLTVV.

The chain carries TRBV7-9 and TRBJ1-6; 7 nucleotides align to TRBD1. The CDR3 loop spans 15 amino acids. V gave up 7 bases and J gave up 6 bases; unmatched junction bases: 9. Looked up from germline, CDR1 is SEHNR and CDR2 is FQNEAQ (reference sequence). CDR3 in amino acids: CASNTKGAANSPLHF. Here the CDR3 DNA reads TGTGCCAGCAACACCAAGGGGGCCGCTAATTCACCCCTCCACTTT.

The chain combines TRBV20-1 with TRBJ2-7, with TRBD1 matching over 10 bases. With V trimmed by 6 bases and J by 7 bases, 3 bases remained unmatched. From germline, CDR1 is DFQATT and CDR2 SNEGSKA (reference sequence). There are 11 residues in the CDR3. CDR3 sequence: CSAGTGVEQYF. The CDR3 DNA reads TGCAGTGCCGGGACAGGGGTTGAGCAGTACTTC.

The J gene is TRBJ2-7, the V gene TRBV2, with D unresolved. Trimming shortened V by 5 bases and J by 3 bases, and 8 bases separated the two germline ends. CDR1 and CDR2 from the germline V gene are SNHLY and FYNNEI. The CDR3 is 12 residues long. The chain's CDR3 is CASSLTRYEQYF. The CDR3 DNA reads TGTGCCAGCAGTCTTACACGCTACGAGCAGTACTTC.

V gene TRBV10-3 combines with J gene TRBJ1-2; D unclear. The germline CDR1 and CDR2 sequences are ENHRY and SYGVKD. The CDR3 loop spans 14 amino acids. V lost 11 bases and J lost 3, with 19 bases in between. The chain's CDR3 is CAVRVGGIDYGYTF. The CDR3 DNA sequence: TGTGCCGTCCGTGTTGGAGGGATCGACTATGGCTACACCTTC.

This chain uses TRBV7-2 with TRBJ2-1, with 8 bases that match TRBD1. Unmatched junction bases numbered 9, after V lost 4 bases and J lost 4 bases. This CDR3 has 16 amino acids. Germline V gene data show CDR1 as SGHTA and CDR2 as FQGNSA. The CDR3 sequence: CASSSETGVKYNEQFF. As DNA, the CDR3 is TGTGCCAGCAGCTCCGAGACAGGGGTGAAATACAATGAGCAGTTCTTC.

J is TRBJ1-3 and V is TRBV6-5, with a tentative D call TRBD1 (6 bases). The ends were cut back, 6 bases at V and 1 base at J, with 10 bases in the middle. Germline CDR1 reads MNHEY; CDR2 reads SVGAGI. CDR3 length equals 14 residues. Written as DNA, the CDR3 is TGTGCCAGCAGGAACGGACAGTCTGGAAACACCATATATTTT. It codes for CASRNGQSGNTIYF.

The chain joins TRBV19 to TRBJ1-1, with TRBD1 matching over 10 bases. The germline CDR1 and CDR2 sequences are LNHDA and SQIVND (reference sequence). The V segment lost 1 base and the J segment 5 bases; nucleotides outside the gene matches: 16. This CDR3 has 19 amino acids. The CDR3 DNA sequence: TGTGCCAGTAGTATAGGTACTCCGTCCCCTGGACAGGGGGGAACTGAAGCTTTCTTT. Translating gives CASSIGTPSPGQGGTEAFF.